This T cell receptor (beta chain) was documented in a study of metastatic and nonmetastatic thyroid tumors. All patients reached thyroid surgery having received no treatment beforehand. TCRdb re-called clones from the PCR reads using MiXCR. The top ten hold 7% to 10% of the sample, which has approximately 82,000 clones, around 13% seen once. The V gene's germline CDR1 is LNHNV and CDR2 YYDKDF (reference sequence). Trimming removed 0 bases at V and 7 bases at J, with 13 bases between. This CDR3 contains 15 residues. The material sequenced was tumor tissue. The clonotype was recovered from a female donor with papillary thyroid cancer or a benign thyroid nodule (not recorded which). Some clones in this sample may be carry-over from other donors' samples. This chain uses TRBV15 with TRBJ2-4; D may be TRBD2 (6 bases). CDR3 in amino acids: CATSRDLGAGNIQYF. The CDR3, as DNA: TGTGCCACCAGCAGAGATCTCGGGGCGGGGAACATTCAGTACTTC.